This TCR beta chain originates from a study of T cell repertoires in cytomegalovirus infection. Study information: Recently identified HLA-C-restricted CMV epitopes and well-studied HLA-B-restricted CMV epitopes were used by the study. Indicated by public TCR beta signatures were CMV infection and matching HLA type. Study results and limitations: CMV-specific TCR beta clonotypes restricted by HLA-C were the ones dominating the ex vivo response. Public TCR beta family frequency separated CMV-and-HLA carriers, including in an independent cohort.

In the case of this clonotype: The antigen is unknown.

A single record per CDR3 protein comes from TCRdb applying MiXCR to the reads. The data hold about 900,000 distinct CDR3 sequences, with roughly 30% observed a single time. Germline CDR1 MRHNA, CDR2 SNTAGT. V dropped 3 bases and J dropped 5 bases, with 10 bases sitting between them. The CDR3 runs to 13 residues. This chain connects TRBV6-4 to TRBJ1-1; perhaps TRBD1 as D (5 bases). Here the sequenced sample was cultured CD8+ T cells from PBMCs, taken from culture after CMV antigen stimulation. This clonotype originated in a human donor in good health (CMV status not recorded). Some clones in this sample may be carry-over from other donors' samples. The CDR3 protein is CASSEGDWTEAFF. CDR3 nucleotides: TGTGCCAGCAGTGAAGGGGATTGGACTGAAGCTTTCTTT.